These 9 T cell receptor beta chains share one sample of origin, sequenced in a study of blood T cells in healthy people across ages. Primed by a sample-barcoded 5' primer and a J-beta primer mix, a second PCR proceeded for 7 to 11 cycles. Each CDR3 protein gets one entry after TCRdb re-called the 5' RACE reads with MiXCR. The table has about 720,000 distinct CDR3 sequences, about 24% seen once; the top ten hold around a fifth. The sequenced sample consisted of blood. The receptors were sampled from an older man in good health.

The chain combines TRBV28 with TRBJ2-7; no clear D. The CDR3 has 13 residues. V lost 5 bases and J lost 5, with 13 bases in between. Per the germline V gene, CDR1 is MDHEN and CDR2 is SYDVKM. Here the CDR3 DNA reads TGTGCCAGCAGTACCCTGGGCGTCCACGAGCAGTACTTC. Translation gives CASSTLGVHEQYF.

The chain carries TRBV4-1 and TRBJ2-1; maybe TRBD2 (6 bases). Germline assignment: CDR1 MGHRA and CDR2 YSYEKL. V was pared by 2 bases and J by 0 bases, with 14 bases between. This CDR3 comprises 17 residues. In DNA, the CDR3 is TGCGCCAGCAGCCAACCCCGACTAGTTCGCTCCTACAATGAGCAGTTCTTC. Residues: CASSQPRLVRSYNEQFF.

This rearrangement joins TRBV12-3 or TRBV12-4 to TRBJ2-5; D not resolved. The CDR3 has 15 residues. The V and J ends lost 1 base and 5 bases respectively, with 14 bases between them. The CDR3 sequence is CASSLGSFVQETQYF. The CDR3, as DNA: TGTGCCAGCAGTTTAGGGTCTTTTGTTCAGGAGACCCAGTACTTC.

The rearrangement joins TRBV6-6 to TRBJ2-3; perhaps D is TRBD1 or TRBD2 (5 bases each). This CDR3 is built from 15 residues. Trimming took off 3 bases at V and 4 bases at J, with 14 bases between the two ends. Germline V gene data show CDR1 as MNHNY and CDR2 as SVGAGI (reference sequence). For the CDR3, the DNA is TGTGCCAGCAGTTATCCCGACAGAGGGTCAGATACGCAGTATTTT. As protein: CASSYPDRGSDTQYF.

V and J are TRBV5-1 and TRBJ2-1, with TRBD2 identical over 8 bases. This CDR3 is built from 14 residues. Germline values: CDR1 SGHRS, CDR2 YFSETQ. V was pared by 0 bases and J by 9 bases, with 5 bases of the junction left unmatched. In nucleotides, the CDR3 is TGCGCCAGCAGCTTGGTTGCGGGGGGTAGTGAGCAGTTCTTC. This encodes CASSLVAGGSEQFF.

The V call is TRBV7-9, the J call TRBJ1-1; no reliable D call. Germline V gene sequence: CDR1 SEHNR, CDR2 FQNEAQ (reference sequence). Trimming removed 2 bases at V and 5 bases at J, with 9 bases between. This CDR3 is built from 13 residues. The CDR3 nucleotides read TGTGCCAGCAGCTTAATGTTCGCTACTGAAGCTTTCTTT. Translated, it gives CASSLMFATEAFF.

The chain couples TRBV3-1 to TRBJ2-4; weak D call: TRBD2 (6 bases). Deletions cut 0 bases from V and 0 bases from J, with 15 bases between. This CDR3 spans 18 amino acids. From germline, CDR1 is LGHDT and CDR2 YNNKEL (reference sequence). CDR3 amino acids: CASSQERRGVIAKNIQYF. As DNA, the CDR3 is TGTGCCAGCAGCCAAGAGAGACGCGGGGTTATAGCCAAAAACATTCAGTACTTC.

The chain employs TRBV28 and TRBJ1-5; D gene uncertain. Germline values: CDR1 MDHEN, CDR2 SYDVKM. CDR3 size: 14 residues. V lost 3 bases and J lost 3, with 9 bases in between. DNA of the CDR3: TGTGCCAGCAGTTTTAATTCATACAATCAGCCCCAGCATTTT. As protein: CASSFNSYNQPQHF.

This rearrangement joins TRBV28 to TRBJ2-7, with D hard to call. This CDR3 is built from 16 residues. V dropped 1 base and J dropped 2 bases, with 15 bases sitting between them. In germline, CDR1 is MDHEN, CDR2 SYDVKM. The CDR3 nucleotides read TGTGCCAGCAGTTTATTGGGTGGCGGCAACACCTACGAGCAGTACTTC. Protein product: CASSLLGGGNTYEQYF.